This T cell receptor beta chain originates from a study of cytomegalovirus exposure and HLA in healthy donors. As to this clone: Its antigen is as yet unknown.

60 Vbeta and 13 Jbeta primers were used in PCR. The table came from immunoSEQ multiplex PCR; TCRdb's copy has only in-frame clones and leaves some out. Of over 80,000 clones listed, around 72% were seen once; the top ten hold about 3.5%. When sampled, the donors appeared nominally healthy, though they likely had unrecorded immune exposures. Study conclusions and caveats: According to an earlier analysis, most TCR beta V segments yielded productive rearrangements about 90% or about 30% of the time. Most TCR sequences were uncommon, yet certain public TCRs appeared in many donors.

Trimming left V 8 bases short and J 0 bases short, with 10 bases between. The CDR3 is 13 amino acids. Per germline, CDR1 SEHNR and CDR2 FQNEAQ (reference sequence). The receptor was isolated from a man aged 40-50 years in good health and CMV-seronegative. The chain recombines TRBV7-9 with TRBJ1-2; no clear D gene. The specimen was PBMCs. CDR3 coding DNA: TGTGCCAGCGATACTTCTACTAACTATGGCTACACCTTC. Translation gives CASDTSTNYGYTF.